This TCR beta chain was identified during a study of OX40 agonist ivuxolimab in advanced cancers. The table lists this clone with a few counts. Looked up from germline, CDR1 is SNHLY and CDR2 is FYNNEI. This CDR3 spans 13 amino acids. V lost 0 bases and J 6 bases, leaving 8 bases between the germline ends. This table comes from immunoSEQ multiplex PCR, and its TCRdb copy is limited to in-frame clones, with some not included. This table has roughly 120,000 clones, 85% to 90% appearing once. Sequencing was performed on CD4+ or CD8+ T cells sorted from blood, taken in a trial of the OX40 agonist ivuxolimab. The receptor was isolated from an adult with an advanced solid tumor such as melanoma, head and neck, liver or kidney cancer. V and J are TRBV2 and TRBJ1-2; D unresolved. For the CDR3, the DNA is TGTGCCAGCAGTGAAGCAGCAACCGATGGCTACACCTTC. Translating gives CASSEAATDGYTF.